The clone carrying this T cell receptor (beta chain) has at least ten counts. As to time point: healthy volunteer bleed at 6 weeks. Total RNA extraction was carried out from unfractionated whole blood. The sample comes from a study of human T cells and chemical hapten exposure. V lost 5 bases, J lost 7 bases, and 9 bases lay in between. Germline values: CDR1 MDHEN, CDR2 SYDVKM. The CDR3 extends over 13 amino acids. Unique molecular identifiers were linked by the library to individual cDNA molecules. TCRdb reprocessed the RACE reads with MiXCR, giving one entry per CDR3 protein. This sample has approximately 59,000 distinct CDR3 sequences, with approximately 6.1% found just once.

Sequenced material: whole blood. The V call is TRBV28, the J call TRBJ1-6; possibly TRBD1 for D (5 bases). This clonotype was sampled from a female donor in good health. Some clones in this sample may be carry-over from other donors' samples. This CDR3 is CASSGDLNSPLHF. The CDR3 nucleotides read TGTGCCAGCAGTGGGGACCTGAATTCACCCCTCCACTTT.